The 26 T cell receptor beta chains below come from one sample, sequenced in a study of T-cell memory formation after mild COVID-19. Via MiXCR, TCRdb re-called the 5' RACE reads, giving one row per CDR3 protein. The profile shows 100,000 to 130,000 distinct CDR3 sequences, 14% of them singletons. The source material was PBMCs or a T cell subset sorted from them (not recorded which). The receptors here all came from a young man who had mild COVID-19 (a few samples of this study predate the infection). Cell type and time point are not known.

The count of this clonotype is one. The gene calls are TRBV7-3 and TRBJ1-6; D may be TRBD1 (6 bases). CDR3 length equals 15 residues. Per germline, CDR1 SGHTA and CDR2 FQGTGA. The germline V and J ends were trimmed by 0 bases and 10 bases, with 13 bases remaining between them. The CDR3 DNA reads TGTGCCAGCAGCTTAACGTCCGGGGGCGGATCACCCCTCCACTTT. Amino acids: CASSLTSGGGSPLHF.

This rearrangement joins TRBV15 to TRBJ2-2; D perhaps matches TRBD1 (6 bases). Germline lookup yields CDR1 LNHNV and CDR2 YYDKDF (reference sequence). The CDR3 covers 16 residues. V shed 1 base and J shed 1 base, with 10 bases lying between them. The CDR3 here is CATSRVEGVNTGELFF. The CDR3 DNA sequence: TGTGCCACCAGCAGAGTAGAGGGGGTGAACACCGGGGAGCTGTTTTTT.

CDR3 sequence reads: CASSLPGQGGETQYF. The CDR3 DNA is TGTGCCAGCAGCTTACCGGGACAGGGAGGGGAGACCCAGTACTTC. The chain uses TRBV5-6 and TRBJ2-5, with 9 bases identical to TRBD1. J lost 5 bases, V lost 2 bases, and 7 bases had no gene match. Per germline, CDR1 SGHDT and CDR2 YYEEEE. The CDR3 runs 15 residues.

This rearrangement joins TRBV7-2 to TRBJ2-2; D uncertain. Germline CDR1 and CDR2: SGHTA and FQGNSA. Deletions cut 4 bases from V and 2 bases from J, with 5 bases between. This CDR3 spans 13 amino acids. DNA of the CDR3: TGTGCCAGCAGCTCGGACAACACCGGGGAGCTGTTTTTT. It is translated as CASSSDNTGELFF.

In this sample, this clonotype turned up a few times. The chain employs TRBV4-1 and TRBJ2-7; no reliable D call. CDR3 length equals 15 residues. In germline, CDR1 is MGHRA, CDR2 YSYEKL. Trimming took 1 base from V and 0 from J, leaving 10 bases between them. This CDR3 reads CASSQVTESSYEQYF. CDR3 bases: TGCGCCAGCAGCCAAGTGACTGAGAGCTCCTACGAGCAGTACTTC.

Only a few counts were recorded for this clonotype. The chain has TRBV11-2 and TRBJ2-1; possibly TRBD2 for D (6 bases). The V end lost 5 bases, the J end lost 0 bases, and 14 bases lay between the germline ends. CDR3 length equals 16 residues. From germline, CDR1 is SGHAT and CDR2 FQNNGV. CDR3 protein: CASSGAAGSSYNEQFF. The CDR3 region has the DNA TGTGCCAGCAGCGGAGCGGCGGGATCCTCCTACAATGAGCAGTTCTTC.

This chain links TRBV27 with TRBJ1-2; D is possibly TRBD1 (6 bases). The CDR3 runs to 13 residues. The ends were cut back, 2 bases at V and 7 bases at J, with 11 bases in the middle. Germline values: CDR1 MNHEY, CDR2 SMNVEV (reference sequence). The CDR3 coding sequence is TGTGCCAGCAGTTTAGACAGGCTTAGTGGCTACACCTTC. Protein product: CASSLDRLSGYTF.

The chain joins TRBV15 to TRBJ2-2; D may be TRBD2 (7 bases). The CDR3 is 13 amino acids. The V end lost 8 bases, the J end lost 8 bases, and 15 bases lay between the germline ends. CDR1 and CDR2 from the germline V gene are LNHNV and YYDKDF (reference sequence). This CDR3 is CATRRGAGGELFF. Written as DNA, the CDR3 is TGTGCCACCCGTCGGGGGGCTGGTGGGGAGCTGTTTTTT. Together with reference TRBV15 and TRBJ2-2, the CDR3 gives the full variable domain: DAMVIQNPRYQVTQFGKPVTLSCSQTLNHNVMYWYQQKSSQAPKLLFHYYDKDFNNEADTPDNFQSRRPNTSFCFLDIRSPGLGDTAMYLCATRRGAGGELFFGEGSRLTVL.

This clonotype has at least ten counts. The CDR3: CASSLLNGQTPYEQYV. The DNA of the CDR3 is TGTGCCAGCAGCTTGTTGAATGGACAGACGCCCTACGAGCAGTACGTC. The chain combines TRBV5-4 with TRBJ2-7; weak D call: TRBD1 (6 bases). V was pared by 1 base and J by 2 bases, with 16 bases between. In germline, CDR1 is SGHNT, CDR2 YYREEE (reference sequence). The CDR3 consists of 16 residues.

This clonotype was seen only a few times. The CDR3 region has the DNA TGTGCCATCAAGACTGGACTAGCGGATTCAGATACGCAGTATTTT. Translated, it gives CAIKTGLADSDTQYF. The chain combines TRBV10-3 with TRBJ2-3; 10 bases line up with TRBD2. The germline V gene has CDR1 ENHRY and CDR2 SYGVKD. The CDR3 loop spans 15 amino acids. J lost 4 bases, V lost 7 bases, and 8 bases had no gene match.

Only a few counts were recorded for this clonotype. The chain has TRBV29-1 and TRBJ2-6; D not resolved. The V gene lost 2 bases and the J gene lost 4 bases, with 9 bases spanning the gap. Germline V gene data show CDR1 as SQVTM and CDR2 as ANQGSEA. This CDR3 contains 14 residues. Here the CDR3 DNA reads TGCAGCGTTGAATGGCCGCCGGGGGCCAACGTCCTGACTTTC. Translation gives CSVEWPPGANVLTF.

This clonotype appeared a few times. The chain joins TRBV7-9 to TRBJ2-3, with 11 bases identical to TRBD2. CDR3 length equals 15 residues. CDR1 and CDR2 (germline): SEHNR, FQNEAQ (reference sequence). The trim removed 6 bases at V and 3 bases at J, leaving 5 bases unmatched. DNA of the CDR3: TGTGCCAGCAGGTCGACTAGCGGGGAGACAGATACGCAGTATTTT. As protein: CASRSTSGETDTQYF.

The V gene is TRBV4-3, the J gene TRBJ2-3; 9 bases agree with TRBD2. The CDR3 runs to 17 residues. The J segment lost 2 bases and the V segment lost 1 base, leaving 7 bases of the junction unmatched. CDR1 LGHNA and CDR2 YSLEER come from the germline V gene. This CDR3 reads CASSQASSGVNTDTQYF. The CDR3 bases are TGCGCCAGCAGCCAAGCCTCTAGCGGGGTGAACACAGATACGCAGTATTTT.

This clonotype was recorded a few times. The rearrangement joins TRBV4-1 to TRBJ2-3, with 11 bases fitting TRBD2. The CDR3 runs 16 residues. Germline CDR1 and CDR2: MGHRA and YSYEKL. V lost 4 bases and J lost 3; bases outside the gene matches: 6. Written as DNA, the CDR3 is TGCGCCAGCAGCCCTGTAGCGGGGGGGCGGACAGATACGCAGTATTTT. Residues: CASSPVAGGRTDTQYF.

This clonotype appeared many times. CDR3 sequence: CSVEDPRTTSTGELFF. CDR3 bases: TGCAGCGTTGAAGATCCAAGGACAACGAGCACCGGGGAGCTGTTTTTT. V and J are TRBV29-1 and TRBJ2-2; TRBD1 might be the D (5 bases). V was clipped by 0 bases and J by 4 bases, with 15 bases between them. Looked up from germline, CDR1 is SQVTM and CDR2 is ANQGSEA. CDR3 length equals 16 residues.

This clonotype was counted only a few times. CDR3 nucleotides: TGTGCCAGCAGCCCAGGGTGGGGACTCGGGGAGCAGTACTTC. Its protein product is CASSPGWGLGEQYF. The chain recombines TRBV9 with TRBJ2-7, with D maybe TRBD2 (6 bases). Germline assignment: CDR1 SGDLS and CDR2 YYNGEE. The CDR3 has 14 amino acids. V was clipped by 4 bases and J by 7 bases, with 18 bases between them.

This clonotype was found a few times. CDR3 in amino acids: CASSRGPSGETQYF. Written as DNA, the CDR3 is TGTGCCAGCAGTCGGGGGCCCTCAGGGGAGACCCAGTACTTC. The chain has TRBV6-5 and TRBJ2-5, with D tentatively TRBD1 or TRBD2 (6 bases each). The V gene lost 5 bases and the J gene lost 5 bases, with 15 bases spanning the gap. Germline CDR1 reads MNHEY; CDR2 reads SVGAGI. The CDR3 contains 14 residues.

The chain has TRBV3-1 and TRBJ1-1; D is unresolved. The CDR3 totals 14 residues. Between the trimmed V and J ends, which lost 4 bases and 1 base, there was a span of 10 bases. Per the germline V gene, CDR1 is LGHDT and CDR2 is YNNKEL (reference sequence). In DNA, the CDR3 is TGTGCCAGCAGCCCCTACACGAAGAACACTGAAGCTTTCTTT. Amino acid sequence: CASSPYTKNTEAFF.

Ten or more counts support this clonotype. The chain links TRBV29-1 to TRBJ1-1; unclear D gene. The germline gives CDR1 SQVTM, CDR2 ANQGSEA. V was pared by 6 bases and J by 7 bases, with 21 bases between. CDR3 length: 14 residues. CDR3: CSVPTLVRPGEAFF. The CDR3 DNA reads TGCAGCGTGCCCACCCTTGTTCGTCCGGGTGAAGCTTTCTTT.

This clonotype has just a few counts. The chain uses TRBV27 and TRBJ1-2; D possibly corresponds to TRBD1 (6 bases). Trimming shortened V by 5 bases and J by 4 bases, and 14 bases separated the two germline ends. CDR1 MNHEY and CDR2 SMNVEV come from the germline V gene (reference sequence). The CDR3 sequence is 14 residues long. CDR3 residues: CASSPQTGVYGYTF. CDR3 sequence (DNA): TGTGCCAGCAGTCCCCAGACAGGAGTCTATGGCTACACCTTC.

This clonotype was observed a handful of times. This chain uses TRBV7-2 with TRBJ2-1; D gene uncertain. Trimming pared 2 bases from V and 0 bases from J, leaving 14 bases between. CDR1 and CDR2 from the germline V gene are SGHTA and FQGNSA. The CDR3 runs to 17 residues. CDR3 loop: CASSLTHLPLSYNEQFF. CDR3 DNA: TGTGCCAGCAGCTTAACCCATCTACCCCTCTCCTACAATGAGCAGTTCTTC.

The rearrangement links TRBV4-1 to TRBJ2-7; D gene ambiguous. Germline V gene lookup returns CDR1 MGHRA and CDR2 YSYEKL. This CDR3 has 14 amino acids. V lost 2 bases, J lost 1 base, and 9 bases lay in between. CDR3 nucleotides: TGCGCCAGCAGCCAAAGGGCTGGATCCTACGAGCAGTACTTC. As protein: CASSQRAGSYEQYF.

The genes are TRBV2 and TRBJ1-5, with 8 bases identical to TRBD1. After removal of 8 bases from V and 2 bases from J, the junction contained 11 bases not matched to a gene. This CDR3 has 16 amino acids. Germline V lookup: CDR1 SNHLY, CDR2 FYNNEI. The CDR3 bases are TGTGCCAGCTCGTATCCCGGGACAGGCGGCAATCAGCCCCAGCATTTT. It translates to CASSYPGTGGNQPQHF.

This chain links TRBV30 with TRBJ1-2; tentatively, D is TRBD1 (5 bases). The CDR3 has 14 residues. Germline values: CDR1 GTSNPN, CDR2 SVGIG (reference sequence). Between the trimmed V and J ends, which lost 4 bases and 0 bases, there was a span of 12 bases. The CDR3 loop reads CAWIRDGANYGYTF. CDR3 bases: TGTGCCTGGATCCGGGACGGTGCTAACTATGGCTACACCTTC. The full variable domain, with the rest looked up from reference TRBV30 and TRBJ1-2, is SQTIHQWPATLVQPVGSPLSLECTVEGTSNPNLYWYRQAAGRGLQLLFYSVGIGQISSEVPQNLSASRPQDRQFILSSKKLLLSDSGFYLCAWIRDGANYGYTFGSGTRLTVV.

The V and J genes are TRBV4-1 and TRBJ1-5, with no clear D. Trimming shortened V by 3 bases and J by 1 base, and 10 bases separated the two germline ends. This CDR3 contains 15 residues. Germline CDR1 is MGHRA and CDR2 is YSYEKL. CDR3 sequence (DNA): TGCGCCAGCAGCCAGTCAGAGGGAAGCAATCAGCCCCAGCATTTT. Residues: CASSQSEGSNQPQHF.

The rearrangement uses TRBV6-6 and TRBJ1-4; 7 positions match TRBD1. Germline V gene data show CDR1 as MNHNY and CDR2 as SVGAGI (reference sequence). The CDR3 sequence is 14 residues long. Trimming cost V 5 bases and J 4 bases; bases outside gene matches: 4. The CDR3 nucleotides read TGTGCCAGCAGTCAGGGGGGATATAATGAAAAACTGTTTTTT. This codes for CASSQGGYNEKLFF.